Shown below are 10 T cell receptor beta chains from a single sample sequenced in a study of blood T cell repertoires in COVID-19. TCRdb's copy holds only in-frame clones and misses some; the assay was immunoSEQ multiplex PCR. The sample consists of roughly 170,000 clones, 60% to 80% of them appearing once. Source material: peripheral blood. The source of these receptors is a woman between 70 and 85 years old with acute or convalescent COVID-19.

The chain recombines TRBV30 with TRBJ1-5; 9 bases match TRBD1. CDR1 and CDR2 from the germline V gene are GTSNPN and SVGIG (reference sequence). The CDR3 is made up of 14 amino acids. The V gene end was trimmed by 3 bases and the J gene end by 6 bases; junction bases not matched to a gene: 6. The CDR3 here is CAWSTGGAGQPQHF. In DNA, the CDR3 is TGTGCCTGGAGCACAGGGGGCGCGGGTCAGCCCCAGCATTTT.

This CDR3 reads CASSQEPLAAANEQFF. As DNA, the CDR3 is TGTGCCAGCAGCCAAGAGCCCCTAGCGGCAGCCAATGAGCAGTTCTTC. The chain links TRBV3-1 (or the pseudogene TRBV3-2) to TRBJ2-1; the match to TRBD2 covers 7 bases. Germline-derived CDR1 and CDR2 are LGHDT and YNNKEL (reference sequence). CDR3 length: 16 amino acids. V lost 0 bases, J lost 6 bases, and 8 bases stayed unmatched.

For the CDR3, the DNA is TGTGCCAGCTCGGAGGGCGGTTCACCCCTCCACTTT. Its translation is CASSEGGSPLHF. The chain couples TRBV12-3 or TRBV12-4 to TRBJ1-6, with no clear D. Trimming pared 8 bases from V and 9 bases from J, leaving 11 bases between. The length of the CDR3 is 12 residues.

J is TRBJ2-3 and V is TRBV11-2; D perhaps matches TRBD2 (5 bases). Looked up from germline, CDR1 is SGHAT and CDR2 is FQNNGV. The CDR3 loop spans 15 amino acids. Trimming removed 1 base from V and 0 bases from J, with 8 bases in between. CDR3 region: CASSLARVSTDTQYF. As DNA, the CDR3 is TGTGCCAGCAGCTTAGCGAGGGTTAGCACAGATACGCAGTATTTT.

J is TRBJ2-6 and V is TRBV3-1 (or the pseudogene TRBV3-2); D ambiguous. CDR1 and CDR2 from the germline V gene are LGHDT and YNNKEL (reference sequence). V was cut by 2 bases and J by 0 bases, with 5 bases left in between. CDR3 length: 15 amino acids. Here the CDR3 reads CASSQLGSGANVLTF. The CDR3 coding sequence is TGTGCCAGCAGCCAACTCGGCTCTGGGGCCAACGTCCTGACTTTC.

DNA of the CDR3: TGTGCCAGCAGCTCGGGACTAGCGGGTCCCACAGATACGCAGTATTTT. It codes for CASSSGLAGPTDTQYF. The chain recombines TRBV7-8 with TRBJ2-3, with TRBD2 identical over 12 bases. From germline, CDR1 is SGHVS and CDR2 FQNEAQ. Trimming at V came to 4 bases and at J to 2 bases, leaving 4 bases not matched to a gene. This CDR3 has 16 residues.

This chain joins TRBV6-5 and TRBJ1-1; D ambiguous. The V end lost 4 bases, the J end lost 1 base, and 7 bases lay between the germline ends. The CDR3 is made up of 13 amino acids. Germline V lookup: CDR1 MNHEY, CDR2 SVGAGI. For the CDR3, the DNA is TGTGCCAGCAGTTGGGCTACGAACACTGAAGCTTTCTTT. Its protein is CASSWATNTEAFF.

J is TRBJ2-2 and V is TRBV19; D gene uncertain. Germline loops: CDR1 LNHDA, CDR2 SQIVND (reference sequence). This CDR3 is built from 15 residues. V lost 5 bases and J lost 1, with 11 bases in between. CDR3 bases: TGTGCCAGTAGTGCTCGACTTGGGAACACCGGGGAGCTGTTTTTT. Amino acid sequence: CASSARLGNTGELFF. The whole variable domain, remainder taken from reference TRBV19 and TRBJ2-2, is DGGITQSPKYLFRKEGQNVTLSCEQNLNHDAMYWYRQDPGQGLRLIYYSQIVNDFQKGDIAEGYSVSREKKESFPLTVTSAQKNPTAFYLCASSARLGNTGELFFGEGSRLTVL.

The chain employs TRBV7-3 and TRBJ2-3; TRBD1 matches at 7 bases. CDR3 length: 17 residues. After removal of 5 bases from V and 1 base from J, the junction contained 12 bases not matched to a gene. CDR1 SGHTA and CDR2 FQGTGA come from the germline V gene. The CDR3 region has the DNA TGTGCCAGCAGCGCTAACTCGCCAGGGGGTGGCACAGATACGCAGTATTTT. This translates into CASSANSPGGGTDTQYF.

Only a few counts were recorded for this clone. The chain recombines TRBV20-1 with TRBJ2-1; 7 bases match TRBD1. Germline CDR1 is DFQATT and CDR2 is SNEGSKA (reference sequence). This CDR3 is built from 16 residues. J lost 13 bases, V lost 3 bases, and 21 bases had no gene match. The DNA of the CDR3 is TGCAGTGCTAGTTCCGAAAACAGGGGCGAGGCAGGGAATCAGTTCTTC. It codes for CSASSENRGEAGNQFF.